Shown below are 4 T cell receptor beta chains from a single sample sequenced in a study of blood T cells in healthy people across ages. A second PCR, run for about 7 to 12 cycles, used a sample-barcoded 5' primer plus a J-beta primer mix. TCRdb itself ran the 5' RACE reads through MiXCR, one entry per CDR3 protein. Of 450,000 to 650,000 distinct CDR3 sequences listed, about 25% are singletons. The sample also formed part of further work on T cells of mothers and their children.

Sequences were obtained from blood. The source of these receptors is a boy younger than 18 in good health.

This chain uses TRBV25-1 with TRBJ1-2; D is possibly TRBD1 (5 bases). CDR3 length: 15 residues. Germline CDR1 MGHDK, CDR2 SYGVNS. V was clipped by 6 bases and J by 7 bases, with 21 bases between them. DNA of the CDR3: TGTGCCAGCAGCGGACGTAACTTAGGGGCATCTGGCTACACCTTC. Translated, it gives CASSGRNLGASGYTF.

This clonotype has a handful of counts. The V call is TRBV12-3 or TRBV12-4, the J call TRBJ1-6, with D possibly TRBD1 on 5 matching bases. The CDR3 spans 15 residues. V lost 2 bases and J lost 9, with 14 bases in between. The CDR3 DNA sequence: TGTGCCAGCAGTTTAAGGGGCACGAACGGTTCACCCCTCCACTTT. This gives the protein CASSLRGTNGSPLHF.

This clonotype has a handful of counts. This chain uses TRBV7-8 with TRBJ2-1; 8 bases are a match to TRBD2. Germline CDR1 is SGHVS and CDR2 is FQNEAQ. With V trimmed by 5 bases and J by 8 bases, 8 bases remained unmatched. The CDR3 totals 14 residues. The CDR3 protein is CASSRPGLVDEQFF. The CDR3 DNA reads TGTGCCAGCAGCCGGCCGGGACTAGTGGATGAGCAGTTCTTC.

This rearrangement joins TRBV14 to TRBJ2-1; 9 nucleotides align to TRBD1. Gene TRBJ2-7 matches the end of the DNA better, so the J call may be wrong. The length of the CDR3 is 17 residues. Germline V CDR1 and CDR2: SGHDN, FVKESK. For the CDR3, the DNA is TGTGCCAGCAGCCTTACTCCCGGACAGGGGTCCTCCTACGAGCAGTACTTC. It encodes CASSLTPGQGSSYEQYF.